Listed here is a single T cell receptor beta chain. The CDR3 is made up of 14 amino acids. Germline CDR1 is SGHVS and CDR2 is FQNEAQ. V lost 6 bases and J lost 4; bases outside the gene matches: 6. This entry is derived from a study of blood T cell repertoires in COVID-19. Study background: The United States, Italy and Spain supplied acute and convalescent COVID-19 samples. The analysed material was cDNA or gDNA that came from T cells, B-cell-depleted T cells, or PBMCs.

Authors' processing steps: Researchers report that nucleated cell counts were estimated from reference gene primer amplification. TCRdb's table, derived via immunoSEQ multiplex PCR, lists solely in-frame clones and lacks some. V and J calls and clone size are given by that table; D and trimming were obtained from the DNA. This table holds some 160,000 clones, roughly 93% found once. The sample comprised peripheral blood. The chain links TRBV7-8 to TRBJ2-3; 8 bases line up with TRBD2. The TCR was taken from a man younger than 30 with COVID-19, enrolled during active disease. The CDR3 protein is CASRRREGADTQYF. The CDR3 DNA is TGTGCCAGCAGGAGACGGGAGGGCGCAGATACGCAGTATTTT.